Below are 19 T cell receptor beta chains sequenced from a single sample in a study of CD8+ T cells in alopecia areata. Extraction of RNA preceded its reverse transcription into cDNA, which served as the sequencing template. This table comes from immunoSEQ multiplex PCR, and its TCRdb copy is limited to in-frame clones, with some not included. The data show 130,000 to 150,000 clones, around 86% seen once. This material consisted of CD8+ T cells sorted from blood, taken at week 0. The source of these receptors is a human donor with alopecia areata.

This rearrangement joins TRBV27 to TRBJ1-5; D remains ambiguous. This CDR3 is built from 15 residues. CDR1 and CDR2 from the germline V gene are MNHEY and SMNVEV (reference sequence). Deletions cut 3 bases from V and 2 bases from J, with 11 bases between. The CDR3 nucleotides are TGTGCCAGCAGTTTGAGCATGGGTGGCAATCAGCCCCAGCATTTT. Its protein product is CASSLSMGGNQPQHF.

The chain couples TRBV7-9 to TRBJ2-7; 9 bases are shared with TRBD1. Germline CDR1 SEHNR, CDR2 FQNEAQ (reference sequence). J lost 2 bases, V lost 4 bases, and 9 bases had no gene match. This CDR3 is built from 16 residues. In DNA, the CDR3 is TGTGCCAGCAGCTCAGCCGGGACAGGGAATCCCTACGAGCAGTACTTC. This translates into CASSSAGTGNPYEQYF.

The chain carries TRBV14 and TRBJ2-7; 8 nucleotides match TRBD1. The trim removed 4 bases at V and 2 bases at J, leaving 7 bases unmatched. The CDR3 sequence is 15 residues long. Per germline, CDR1 SGHDN and CDR2 FVKESK. The CDR3 DNA is TGTGCCAGCAGCCTTTGGACAGGGACTGCCTACGAGCAGTACTTC. It codes for CASSLWTGTAYEQYF.

V is TRBV4-1 and J is TRBJ1-1; possibly TRBD1 for D (6 bases). Germline V gene sequence: CDR1 MGHRA, CDR2 YSYEKL. The CDR3 contains 14 residues. V lost 4 bases to trimming and J lost 4 bases, with 13 bases between them. CDR3 coding DNA: TGCGCCAGCAGCCTCTGGACAGCGGGCACTGAAGCTTTCTTT. It encodes CASSLWTAGTEAFF.

V is TRBV30 and J is TRBJ2-7, with D tentatively TRBD1 (5 bases). Trimming shortened V by 3 bases and J by 6 bases, and 12 bases separated the two germline ends. The CDR3 is made up of 12 amino acids. In germline, CDR1 is GTSNPN, CDR2 SVGIG (reference sequence). DNA of the CDR3: TGTGCCTGGAGCCAGGGCGCAACCGAGCAGTACTTC. This sequence encodes CAWSQGATEQYF. Full variable domain (rest looked up from reference TRBV30 and TRBJ2-7): SQTIHQWPATLVQPVGSPLSLECTVEGTSNPNLYWYRQAAGRGLQLLFYSVGIGQISSEVPQNLSASRPQDRQFILSSKKLLLSDSGFYLCAWSQGATEQYFGPGTRLTVT.

This sequence joins TRBV6-4 and TRBJ2-2, with unresolved D. CDR1 and CDR2 from the germline V gene are MRHNA and SNTAGT. CDR3 size: 16 residues. The germline V and J ends were trimmed by 0 bases and 4 bases, with 12 bases remaining between them. CDR3 amino acids: CASSDSAGQVTGELFF. For the CDR3, the DNA is TGTGCCAGCAGTGACTCGGCCGGGCAGGTCACCGGGGAGCTGTTTTTT.

A word on this clone: Other nucleotide sequences in the sample specify the same CDR3. The chain links TRBV29-1 to TRBJ1-2, with TRBD1 matching over 7 bases. The CDR3 totals 12 residues. V was clipped by 3 bases and J by 2 bases; unmatched bases: 0. CDR1 and CDR2 from the germline V gene are SQVTM and ANQGSEA. For the CDR3, the DNA is TGCAGCGTTGAGACAGGGAACTATGGCTACACCTTC. Its protein product is CSVETGNYGYTF.

V is TRBV27 and J is TRBJ2-7, with D perhaps matching TRBD1 (5 bases). Germline V gene data show CDR1 as MNHEY and CDR2 as SMNVEV (reference sequence). V shed 5 bases and J shed 3 bases, with 11 bases lying between them. The CDR3 has 13 amino acids. As DNA, the CDR3 is TGTGCCAGCAGTCTCACGGACATCTACGAGCAGTACTTC. It encodes CASSLTDIYEQYF.

The table lists this clone with a few counts. This sequence joins TRBV14 and TRBJ2-7; possibly TRBD2 for D (6 bases). Germline CDR1 is SGHDN and CDR2 is FVKESK. V gave up 1 base and J gave up 4 bases, with 17 bases separating them. The CDR3 is 16 residues long. The CDR3 protein is CASSQGEASSLYEQYF. The CDR3 region has the DNA TGTGCCAGCAGCCAAGGGGAGGCGTCGAGCCTTTACGAGCAGTACTTC.

The rearrangement links TRBV29-1 to TRBJ2-2, with a weak D call TRBD2 (5 bases). Trimming removed 6 bases at V and 2 bases at J, with 13 bases between. The CDR3 totals 14 residues. CDR1 SQVTM and CDR2 ANQGSEA come from the germline V gene. The CDR3 DNA reads as TGCAGCGTCCCCGTCCGGGGTAACACCGGGGAGCTGTTTTTT. Amino acids: CSVPVRGNTGELFF.

In this sample, this clone turned up once. The chain has TRBV27 and TRBJ2-7; D possibly corresponds to TRBD1 (5 bases). The CDR3 consists of 12 residues. V was clipped by 3 bases and J by 6 bases, with 9 bases between them. Per the germline V gene, CDR1 is MNHEY and CDR2 is SMNVEV (reference sequence). CDR3 sequence (DNA): TGTGCCAGCAGTTTTGTAGGGGCCGAGCAGTACTTC. This gives the protein CASSFVGAEQYF.

The chain combines TRBV2 with TRBJ2-5, with TRBD2 matching 7 bases. J lost 7 bases, V lost 4 bases, and 6 bases had no gene match. Germline CDR1 reads SNHLY; CDR2 reads FYNNEI. CDR3 size: 13 residues. The DNA of the CDR3 is TGTGCCAGCAGTGTGAAAGCTAGCGGGACCCAGTACTTC. Translating gives CASSVKASGTQYF.

The chain is built from TRBV5-1 and TRBJ1-1, with D possibly TRBD1 on 5 matching bases. Germline V gives CDR1 SGHRS, CDR2 YFSETQ. V was trimmed by 4 bases and J by 4 bases, leaving 20 bases between them. This CDR3 has 16 amino acids. CDR3 sequence: CASSQGFGGESTEAFF. The CDR3 DNA sequence: TGCGCCAGCAGCCAAGGCTTTGGGGGGGAGAGCACTGAAGCTTTCTTT.

With regard to this clone: One end of the junction does not line up with germline, which may come from a read error. The CDR3 loop reads CASSLGLADEQFF. CDR3 nucleotides: TGTGCCAGCAGTTTAGGGCTAGCAGACGAGCAGTTCTTC. This chain links TRBV7-9 with TRBJ2-1; TRBD2 might be the D (5 bases). The CDR3 is 13 residues long. From germline, CDR1 is SEHNR and CDR2 FQNEAQ (reference sequence).

This rearrangement joins TRBV29-1 to TRBJ2-2, with D maybe TRBD1 (6 bases). The V and J ends lost 7 bases and 4 bases respectively, with 19 bases between them. Germline assignment: CDR1 SQVTM and CDR2 ANQGSEA. CDR3 length: 15 amino acids. The CDR3 nucleotides are TGCAGCGGAGGCCCCCGAGCAGGGGCCACCGGGGAGCTGTTTTTT. Its translation: CSGGPRAGATGELFF.

A remark on this clone: This specimen includes other DNA sequences encoding the same CDR3. CDR3 protein: CASSLTSTYEQYF. CDR3 nucleotides: TGTGCCAGCAGTTTGACGTCTACCTACGAGCAGTACTTC. J is TRBJ2-7 and V is TRBV27, with no clear D. The CDR3 consists of 13 residues. Germline-derived CDR1 and CDR2 are MNHEY and SMNVEV (reference sequence). Trimming removed 3 bases from V and 2 bases from J, with 8 bases in between.

The gene calls are TRBV29-1 and TRBJ2-1; 7 bases line up with TRBD2. V lost 3 bases, J lost 1 base, and 15 bases stayed unmatched. From germline, CDR1 is SQVTM and CDR2 ANQGSEA. The CDR3 has 18 amino acids. CDR3 coding DNA: TGCAGCGTTGAGGCAATGACTAGCTTCGGGGGATCCTACAATGAGCAGTTCTTC. The encoded protein is CSVEAMTSFGGSYNEQFF.

With respect to this clone: One end of the junction is discordant with germline, which a read error may explain. The same CDR3 also results from other DNA sequences found in this sample. The chain joins TRBV27 to TRBJ2-6; D may match TRBD1 or TRBD2 (5 bases each). The CDR3 consists of 15 residues. CDR1 and CDR2 (germline): MNHEY, SMNVEV (reference sequence). CDR3 protein: CASSLRGSGANVLTF. In DNA form, the CDR3 reads TGTGCCAGCAGTTTACGAGGGTCTGGGGCCAACGTCCTGACCTTC.

The chain couples TRBV14 to TRBJ1-1; D call uncertain. The CDR3 extends over 13 amino acids. The ends were cut back, 1 base at V and 6 bases at J, with 9 bases in the middle. Germline assignment: CDR1 SGHDN and CDR2 FVKESK. CDR3 region: CASSQVGSAEAFF. Written as DNA, the CDR3 is TGTGCCAGCAGCCAAGTGGGGAGCGCTGAAGCTTTCTTT.